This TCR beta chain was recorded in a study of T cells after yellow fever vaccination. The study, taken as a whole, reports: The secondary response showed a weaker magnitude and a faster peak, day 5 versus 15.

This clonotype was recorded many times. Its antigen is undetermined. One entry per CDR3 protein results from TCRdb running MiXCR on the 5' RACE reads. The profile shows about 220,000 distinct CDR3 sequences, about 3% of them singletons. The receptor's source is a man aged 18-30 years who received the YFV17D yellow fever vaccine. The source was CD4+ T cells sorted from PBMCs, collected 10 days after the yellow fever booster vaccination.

The CDR3 here is CASGNRGTEAFF. CDR3 nucleotide sequence: TGTGCCAGCGGCAACAGGGGCACTGAAGCTTTCTTT. This chain uses TRBV6-5 with TRBJ1-1, with 7 bases fitting TRBD1. The length of the CDR3 is 12 residues. Germline lookup yields CDR1 MNHEY and CDR2 SVGAGI. V dropped 8 bases and J dropped 4; count of bases not matched to a gene: 4.